The 20 T cell receptor beta chains given below trace back to one sample, sequenced in a study of OX40 agonist ivuxolimab in advanced cancers. This table comes from immunoSEQ multiplex PCR, and its TCRdb copy is limited to in-frame clones, with some not included. The table lists 65,000 to 85,000 clones, approximately 89% of them singletons. Sequencing was performed on CD4+ or CD8+ T cells sorted from blood, taken in a trial of the OX40 agonist ivuxolimab. All receptors derive from an adult with an advanced solid tumor such as melanoma, head and neck, liver or kidney cancer.

The V call is TRBV6-1, the J call TRBJ1-5; D ambiguous. This CDR3 has 15 residues. Trimming stripped 1 base from V and 2 bases from J, with 9 bases between. The germline V gene has CDR1 MNHNS and CDR2 SASEGT. The chain's CDR3 is CASSEGSRGNQPQHF. The CDR3 nucleotides read TGTGCCAGCAGTGAAGGAAGCCGGGGCAATCAGCCCCAGCATTTT.

This clone was seen only a few times. This chain joins TRBV7-9 and TRBJ1-1, with TRBD1 matching over 7 bases. CDR3 length equals 14 residues. Germline-derived CDR1 and CDR2 are SEHNR and FQNEAQ (reference sequence). J was trimmed by 3 bases and V by 4 bases; bases with no gene match: 5. In DNA form, the CDR3 reads TGTGCCAGCAGCTCTACAGGGGAGGACACTGAAGCTTTCTTT. Its translation is CASSSTGEDTEAFF.

The chain employs TRBV29-1 and TRBJ1-4, with TRBD1 as a possible D gene (6 bases). From germline, CDR1 is SQVTM and CDR2 ANQGSEA. This CDR3 contains 14 residues. Trimming removed 0 bases from V and 2 bases from J, with 7 bases in between. CDR3 nucleotides: TGCAGCGTTGAAGATACAGGGACTAATGAAAAACTGTTTTTT. Amino acids: CSVEDTGTNEKLFF. Filled out from reference TRBV29-1 and TRBJ1-4, the complete variable domain reads SAVISQKPSRDICQRGTSLTIQCQVDSQVTMMFWYRQQPGQSLTLIATANQGSEATYESGFVIDKFPISRPNLTFSTLTVSNMSPEDSSIYLCSVEDTGTNEKLFFGSGTQLSVL.

J is TRBJ1-2 and V is TRBV29-1; D gene ambiguous. The length of the CDR3 is 12 residues. Germline loops: CDR1 SQVTM, CDR2 ANQGSEA. Between the trimmed V and J ends, which lost 6 bases and 8 bases, there was a span of 16 bases. DNA for the CDR3: TGCAGCGTCACCTTCGAGGGAGGAGGCTACACCTTC. It codes for CSVTFEGGGYTF.

The chain carries TRBV5-4 and TRBJ2-1, with D uncertain. Trimming removed 3 bases from V and 8 bases from J, with 12 bases in between. This CDR3 region has 13 residues. In germline, CDR1 is SGHNT, CDR2 YYREEE (reference sequence). CDR3 sequence: CASSWSHAYEQFF. The CDR3, as DNA: TGTGCCAGCAGCTGGTCGCACGCGTATGAGCAGTTCTTC.

CDR3 in amino acids: CSVTSGTYEQYF. The CDR3 bases are TGCAGCGTTACCAGCGGTACCTACGAGCAGTACTTC. The chain recombines TRBV29-1 with TRBJ2-7; D might be TRBD2 (5 bases). Germline CDR1 reads SQVTM; CDR2 reads ANQGSEA. The CDR3 consists of 12 residues. V was clipped by 5 bases and J by 2 bases, with 10 bases between them.

V gene TRBV7-7 combines with J gene TRBJ2-6; perhaps TRBD1 as D (6 bases). V dropped 8 bases and J dropped 1 base, with 6 bases sitting between them. The CDR3 length is 13 residues. Germline CDR1 and CDR2: SSHAT and FNYEAQ (reference sequence). The CDR3 DNA reads as TGTGCCAGCCAGGGGTCTGGGGCCAACGTCCTGACTTTC. Its translation is CASQGSGANVLTF.

The chain combines TRBV6-5 with TRBJ1-6; D not certain. Germline V gene data show CDR1 as MNHEY and CDR2 as SVGAGI. The CDR3 runs 12 residues. V was clipped by 7 bases and J by 12 bases, with 13 bases between them. CDR3 protein: CASNPDPQPLHF. CDR3 in DNA: TGTGCCAGCAACCCCGACCCTCAACCCCTCCACTTT.

The chain has TRBV2 and TRBJ1-1; 10 bases align to TRBD1. There are 14 residues in the CDR3. V was pared by 9 bases and J by 3 bases, with 7 bases of the junction left unmatched. Germline CDR1 SNHLY, CDR2 FYNNEI. The CDR3 nucleotides read TGTGCCAGTCGGACAGGGGGAATAGACACTGAAGCTTTCTTT. Amino acid sequence: CASRTGGIDTEAFF.

The chain has TRBV7-3 and TRBJ2-2; 13 nucleotides match TRBD2. With V trimmed by 5 bases and J by 6 bases, 6 bases remained unmatched. CDR1 and CDR2 from the germline V gene are SGHTA and FQGTGA. The CDR3 runs to 16 residues. Written as DNA, the CDR3 is TGTGCCAGCAGCACCGGACTAGCGGGAGTCCCCGGGGAGCTGTTTTTT. It translates to CASSTGLAGVPGELFF.

The rearrangement joins TRBV5-1 to TRBJ2-7; 9 nucleotides align to TRBD2. CDR3 length: 14 amino acids. V shed 1 base, J shed 4 bases, and the junction held 3 bases outside the gene matches. Germline-derived CDR1 and CDR2 are SGHRS and YFSETQ. The CDR3: CASSLIAGAYEQYF. The CDR3 DNA is TGCGCCAGCAGCTTGATAGCGGGAGCATACGAGCAGTACTTC.

The chain links TRBV19 to TRBJ2-1; 12 bases fit TRBD2. Germline trimming cut 6 bases from V and 2 bases from J; bases unmatched to any gene: 14. CDR1 is LNHDA, CDR2 SQIVND, per germline (reference sequence). There are 19 residues in the CDR3. The CDR3 DNA reads as TGTGCCAGTAGCACCAAGACTAGCGGGAGAATTCGCCCCTACAATGAGCAGTTCTTC. Translation gives CASSTKTSGRIRPYNEQFF.

This chain links TRBV11-1 with TRBJ1-6; weak D call: TRBD1 (5 bases). In germline, CDR1 is SGHAT, CDR2 FQDESV (reference sequence). The V and J ends lost 6 bases and 9 bases respectively, with 18 bases between them. This CDR3 is built from 15 residues. Here the CDR3 DNA reads TGTGCCAGCAGACAGGACCGCCTTGCACCTTCACCCCTCCACTTT. Translation gives CASRQDRLAPSPLHF.

The CDR3 protein is CASSLAGATNEKLFF. The CDR3, as DNA: TGTGCCAGCAGCTTAGCCGGAGCAACTAATGAAAAACTGTTTTTT. V and J are TRBV7-8 and TRBJ1-4; D remains unclear. CDR1 SGHVS and CDR2 FQNEAQ come from the germline V gene. The CDR3 runs to 15 residues. Trimming shortened V by 0 bases and J by 0 bases, and 5 bases separated the two germline ends.

V usage is TRBV5-1 and J usage is TRBJ1-5; D remains ambiguous. Trimming shortened V by 3 bases and J by 3 bases, and 13 bases separated the two germline ends. CDR1 is SGHRS and CDR2 is YFSETQ in the germline V gene. The CDR3 runs 15 residues. CDR3 in DNA: TGCGCCAGCAGCTCGGAGGGCTCTCCCAATCAGCCCCAGCATTTT. Translating gives CASSSEGSPNQPQHF.

The chain links TRBV2 to TRBJ1-2; D unclear. The CDR3 runs 13 residues. Germline V gene sequence: CDR1 SNHLY, CDR2 FYNNEI. V was clipped by 6 bases and J by 1 base, with 9 bases between them. The CDR3 is CASRTQINYGYTF. Here the CDR3 DNA reads TGTGCCAGCAGGACACAGATTAACTATGGCTACACCTTC.

The CDR3 region is CASSSGVTGGNTGELFF. In DNA, the CDR3 is TGTGCCAGCAGCTCGGGGGTCACAGGCGGGAACACCGGGGAGCTGTTTTTT. V and J are TRBV9 and TRBJ2-2; tentatively, D is TRBD2 (6 bases). The ends were cut back, 4 bases at V and 1 base at J, with 17 bases in the middle. The CDR3 runs to 17 residues. CDR1 is SGDLS, CDR2 YYNGEE, per germline.

The chain couples TRBV6-1 to TRBJ2-7; D remains unclear. Germline V gives CDR1 MNHNS, CDR2 SASEGT. This CDR3 has 13 amino acids. V was pared by 6 bases and J by 0 bases, with 9 bases between. The CDR3 protein is CASSTRASYEQYF. CDR3 nucleotides: TGTGCCAGCAGCACCCGGGCCTCCTACGAGCAGTACTTC.

The CDR3 here is CASSLAPEVNTEAFF. The CDR3 nucleotides read TGCGCCAGCAGCTTGGCCCCGGAGGTGAACACTGAAGCTTTCTTT. This chain uses TRBV5-1 with TRBJ1-1; D is undetermined. Germline values: CDR1 SGHRS, CDR2 YFSETQ. The V gene lost 0 bases and the J gene lost 0 bases, with 9 bases spanning the gap. The CDR3 is made up of 15 amino acids. The entire variable domain, with the rest obtained from reference TRBV5-1 and TRBJ1-1, is as follows: KAGVTQTPRYLIKTRGQQVTLSCSPISGHRSVSWYQQTPGQGLQFLFEYFSETQRNKGNFPGRFSGRQFSNSRSEMNVSTLELGDSALYLCASSLAPEVNTEAFFGQGTRLTVV.

The chain carries TRBV6-1 and TRBJ1-5; no firm D call. This CDR3 is built from 14 residues. V dropped 2 bases and J dropped 2 bases, with 7 bases sitting between them. CDR1 MNHNS and CDR2 SASEGT come from the germline V gene. CDR3 DNA: TGTGCCAGCAGTGAATCCTCGGGCAATCAGCCCCAGCATTTT. It yields the protein CASSESSGNQPQHF.